This T cell receptor beta chain was identified in a study of blood T cell repertoires in COVID-19. Study overall: COVID-19 samples, acute and convalescent, were from the United States, Italy and Spain. PBMCs, B-cell-depleted T cells, or T cells were the source of the cDNA or gDNA that made up the material.

Under the authors' procedure: Amplified reference gene primers provided the basis for estimating nucleated cell counts. The table came from immunoSEQ multiplex PCR; TCRdb's copy has only in-frame clones and leaves some out. V, J and clone size reflect that table, while D and trimming were determined from the DNA. The sample lists about 130,000 clones, about nine tenths seen once, with about a tenth in the top ten. V was pared by 5 bases and J by 3 bases, with 14 bases between. The CDR3 extends over 15 amino acids. Germline CDR1 is SGHVS and CDR2 is FQNEAQ. The V and J genes are TRBV7-8 and TRBJ1-5, with a possible D match to TRBD1 (6 bases). The clonotype comes from a man aged 45-65 years with acute or convalescent COVID-19. The sequenced sample was peripheral blood. The CDR3 DNA reads TGTGCCAGCAGCGATACAGGGAACATCAATCAGCCCCAGCATTTT. Its protein product is CASSDTGNINQPQHF.